These 7 T cell receptor beta chains share one sample of origin, sequenced in a study of identical twins. MiXCR was run by TCRdb on the 5' RACE reads, yielding one entry per CDR3 protein. Of approximately 280,000 distinct CDR3 sequences listed, about 8.3% are singletons. The same sample was also studied in work on yellow fever vaccine responses in identical twins.

Sequencing was carried out using memory (CD45RO+) T cells sorted from blood. The receptors were sampled from a woman aged 18-29 years in good health.

This clonotype was counted between two and nine times. The gene calls are TRBV18 and TRBJ1-1; 8 bases fit TRBD1. The CDR3 totals 15 residues. With 2 bases clipped from V and 5 bases from J, the junction kept 7 bases outside the gene matches. The V gene's germline CDR1 is KGHSH and CDR2 LQKENI. The CDR3 DNA follows: TGTGCCAGCTCACCAGCGGGACAGGTCGGGACTGAAGCTTTCTTT. Its protein is CASSPAGQVGTEAFF.

This chain uses TRBV24-1 with TRBJ2-3; D is possibly TRBD2 (6 bases). V lost 5 bases, J lost 2 bases, and 13 bases lay in between. CDR1 and CDR2 (germline): KGHDR, SFDVKD. The CDR3 has 15 amino acids. Here the CDR3 reads CATSAAGRLTDTQYF. Here the CDR3 DNA reads TGTGCCACCAGTGCGGCAGGGAGGCTCACAGATACGCAGTATTTT.

The table lists this clonotype with a few counts. The genes are TRBV11-2 and TRBJ1-1, with D possibly matching TRBD1 (6 bases). The CDR3 is 14 amino acids. Per the germline V gene, CDR1 is SGHAT and CDR2 is FQNNGV. V shed 4 bases and J shed 6 bases, with 15 bases lying between them. The CDR3 is CASSYPGRGAEAFF. The DNA for the CDR3 is TGTGCCAGCAGCTACCCGGGCAGGGGAGCTGAAGCTTTCTTT. Based on the CDR3 plus reference TRBV11-2 and TRBJ1-1, the full variable domain is EAGVAQSPRYKIIEKRQSVAFWCNPISGHATLYWYQQILGQGPKLLIQFQNNGVVDDSQLPKDRFSAERLKGVDSTLKIQPAKLEDSAVYLCASSYPGRGAEAFFGQGTRLTVV.

This chain uses TRBV5-6 with TRBJ2-5; unclear D gene. The CDR3 covers 14 residues. The germline V gene encodes CDR1 SGHDT and CDR2 YYEEEE. The V end lost 1 base, the J end lost 3 bases, and 10 bases lay between the germline ends. CDR3 DNA sequence: TGTGCCAGCAGCTTGAAAGGCCAAGAAGAGACCCAGTACTTC. Residues: CASSLKGQEETQYF. The full variable domain, completed using reference TRBV5-6 and TRBJ2-5, is DAGVTQSPTHLIKTRGQQVTLRCSPKSGHDTVSWYQQALGQGPQFIFQYYEEEERQRGNFPDRFSGHQFPNYSSELNVNALLLGDSALYLCASSLKGQEETQYFGPGTRLLVL.

The chain uses TRBV18 and TRBJ2-7; D possibly corresponds to TRBD2 (6 bases). Germline CDR1 KGHSH, CDR2 LQKENI. This CDR3 contains 14 residues. V was trimmed by 5 bases and J by 2 bases, leaving 13 bases between them. CDR3 sequence (DNA): TGTGCCAGCTCAGGGGGGACGGTAACCTACGAGCAGTACTTC. This codes for CASSGGTVTYEQYF.

This sequence joins TRBV28 and TRBJ2-5; D is possibly TRBD1 or TRBD2 (7 bases each). Trimming left V 5 bases short and J 4 bases short, with 17 bases between. Germline CDR1 is MDHEN and CDR2 is SYDVKM. CDR3 length equals 15 residues. The CDR3 sequence is CASSKGGGGGETQYF. CDR3 DNA: TGTGCCAGCAGTAAGGGAGGGGGCGGGGGAGAGACCCAGTACTTC.

V usage is TRBV7-8 and J usage is TRBJ1-1, with a weak D call TRBD1 (6 bases). V dropped 5 bases and J dropped 5 bases, with 15 bases sitting between them. The CDR3 runs 14 residues. Germline values: CDR1 SGHVS, CDR2 FQNEAQ. For the CDR3, the DNA is TGTGCCAGCAGCCAGAGAGGGGGGAAAACTGAAGCTTTCTTT. Protein: CASSQRGGKTEAFF.